The source of this TCR beta chain is a study of T cell changes during pregnancy in multiple sclerosis. This CDR3 comprises 13 residues. With 7 bases removed from V and 0 bases from J, the gap between germline ends came to 12 bases. Germline CDR1 SQVTM, CDR2 ANQGSEA. Method: immunoSEQ multiplex PCR; TCRdb's copy keeps in-frame clones and lacks some. The sample has about 89,000 clones; 92% are singletons. Here the sequenced sample was peripheral blood, taken after pregnancy. This TCR was sampled from a female donor in good health, enrolled as a control in a pregnancy study. The chain has TRBV29-1 and TRBJ1-1, with D hard to call. CDR3 DNA: TGCAGCGCCCAGTTGGCCATGAACACTGAAGCTTTCTTT. It translates to CSAQLAMNTEAFF.